This entry lists 11 T cell receptor beta chains sequenced from one sample in a study of blood T cell repertoires in COVID-19. TCRdb's copy holds only in-frame clones and misses some; the assay was immunoSEQ multiplex PCR. This table holds some 150,000 clones, around 85% found once. The sample comprised PBMCs or T cells enriched from blood (not recorded which). These receptors were taken from a man aged 50 to 60 who had recovered from COVID-19.

This clone was recorded a few times. The gene calls are TRBV29-1 and TRBJ2-2, with D maybe TRBD1 (7 bases). The CDR3 runs 12 residues. Germline loops: CDR1 SQVTM, CDR2 ANQGSEA. Trimming removed 7 bases from V and 7 bases from J, with 13 bases in between. The CDR3 region has the DNA TGCAGCGGACAGGGAGGCGGCGGGGAGCTGTTTTTT. As protein: CSGQGGGGELFF.

This clone appeared a single time. This chain joins TRBV5-6 and TRBJ1-4; D gene unclear. Germline V gives CDR1 SGHDT, CDR2 YYEEEE. Trimming removed 0 bases at V and 8 bases at J, with 8 bases between. The CDR3 totals 13 residues. The chain's CDR3 is CASSLGWREKLFF. The CDR3 nucleotides are TGTGCCAGCAGCTTGGGATGGAGGGAAAAACTGTTTTTT.

This clone was detected many times. The chain combines TRBV2 with TRBJ1-5; 9 nucleotides agree with TRBD1. V was clipped by 2 bases and J by 2 bases; unmatched bases: 1. This CDR3 has 15 amino acids. Germline-derived CDR1 and CDR2 are SNHLY and FYNNEI. In DNA, the CDR3 is TGTGCCAGCAGTGAAACAGGGGGCGGCAATCAGCCCCAGCATTTT. Its protein is CASSETGGGNQPQHF.

The genes are TRBV27 and TRBJ2-1; 9 bases fit TRBD2. This CDR3 comprises 16 residues. Germline loops: CDR1 MNHEY, CDR2 SMNVEV (reference sequence). V lost 2 bases and J lost 4; bases outside the gene matches: 6. CDR3 nucleotides: TGTGCCAGCAGTTTACCCAGCGGGGGGTTTTACAATGAGCAGTTCTTC. Its protein product is CASSLPSGGFYNEQFF.

V and J are TRBV18 and TRBJ1-2; D not certain. Germline CDR1 is KGHSH and CDR2 is LQKENI. The CDR3 length is 14 residues. V was pared by 3 bases and J by 4 bases, with 12 bases between. CDR3 sequence (DNA): TGTGCCAGCTCACCCCAAGGATCGGGCTATGGCTACACCTTC. It encodes CASSPQGSGYGYTF.

The chain joins TRBV18 to TRBJ1-1; TRBD1 is a possible D gene (5 bases). CDR1 is KGHSH and CDR2 is LQKENI in the germline V gene. V was shortened by 3 bases and J by 11 bases, with 16 bases between the two germline ends. CDR3 length: 13 residues. The DNA of the CDR3 is TGTGCCAGCTCACCCGGGAGGGGAGAAGGCGCTTTCTTT. This gives the protein CASSPGRGEGAFF.

This clone was recorded only once. The V gene is TRBV9, the J gene TRBJ2-7, with unresolved D. V shed 0 bases and J shed 6 bases, with 19 bases lying between them. This CDR3 region has 16 residues. Looked up from germline, CDR1 is SGDLS and CDR2 is YYNGEE. The CDR3 bases are TGTGCCAGCAGCGTAGAAATGGTCCTCGCCAGAAGCGAGCAGTACTTC. It translates to CASSVEMVLARSEQYF.

The gene calls are TRBV2 and TRBJ2-1; 9 positions agree with TRBD2. The CDR3 is made up of 16 amino acids. Trimming removed 8 bases from V and 1 base from J; junction bases left unmatched: 9. The germline CDR1 and CDR2 sequences are SNHLY and FYNNEI. In DNA, the CDR3 is TGTGCCAGCGGAGACGCGCGGGGGGGTTCCTACAATGAGCAGTTCTTC. Translation gives CASGDARGGSYNEQFF.

V gene TRBV27 combines with J gene TRBJ1-6, with 7 nucleotides matching TRBD1. Unmatched junction bases numbered 2, after V lost 3 bases and J lost 6 bases. The CDR3 is 14 residues long. Looked up from germline, CDR1 is MNHEY and CDR2 is SMNVEV (reference sequence). CDR3 protein: CASSFGTANSPLHF. The DNA of the CDR3 is TGTGCCAGCAGTTTCGGGACAGCTAATTCACCCCTCCACTTT.

The table lists this clone with a few counts. The chain employs TRBV4-3 and TRBJ1-6; D call uncertain. Trimming removed 1 base from V and 4 bases from J, with 8 bases in between. This CDR3 region has 15 residues. Germline V gene lookup returns CDR1 LGHNA and CDR2 YSLEER. In nucleotides, the CDR3 is TGCGCCAGCAGCCAAGGACCCGGGTATAATTCACCCCTCCACTTT. Protein product: CASSQGPGYNSPLHF.

The V gene is TRBV2, the J gene TRBJ1-6, with D possibly being TRBD1 (6 bases). The germline V gene encodes CDR1 SNHLY and CDR2 FYNNEI. This CDR3 is 17 amino acids long. The V and J ends lost 1 base and 6 bases respectively, with 16 bases between them. Written as DNA, the CDR3 is TGTGCCAGCAGTGAAGAGGGGGGGGGCGTGATTAATTCACCCCTCCACTTT. The encoded protein is CASSEEGGGVINSPLHF. Together with reference TRBV2 and TRBJ1-6, the CDR3 gives the full variable domain: EPEVTQTPSHQVTQMGQEVILRCVPISNHLYFYWYRQILGQKVEFLVSFYNNEISEKSEIFDDQFSVERPDGSNFTLKIRSTKLEDSAMYFCASSEEGGGVINSPLHFGNGTRLTVT.